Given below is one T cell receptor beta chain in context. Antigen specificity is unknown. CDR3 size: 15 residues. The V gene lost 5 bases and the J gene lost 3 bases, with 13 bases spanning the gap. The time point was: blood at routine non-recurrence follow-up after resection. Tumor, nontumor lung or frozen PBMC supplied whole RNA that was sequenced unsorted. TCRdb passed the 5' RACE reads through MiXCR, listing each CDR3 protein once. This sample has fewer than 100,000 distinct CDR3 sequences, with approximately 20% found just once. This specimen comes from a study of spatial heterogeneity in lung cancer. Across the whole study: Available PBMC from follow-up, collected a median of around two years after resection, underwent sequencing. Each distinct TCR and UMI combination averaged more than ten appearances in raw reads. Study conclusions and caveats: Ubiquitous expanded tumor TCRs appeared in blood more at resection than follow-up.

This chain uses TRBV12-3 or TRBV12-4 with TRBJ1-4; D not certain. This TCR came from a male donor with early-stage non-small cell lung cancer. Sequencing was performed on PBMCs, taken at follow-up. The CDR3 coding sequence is TGTGCCAGCAGTCCCTCGAGAGTCTCTAATGAAAAACTGTTTTTT. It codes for CASSPSRVSNEKLFF.